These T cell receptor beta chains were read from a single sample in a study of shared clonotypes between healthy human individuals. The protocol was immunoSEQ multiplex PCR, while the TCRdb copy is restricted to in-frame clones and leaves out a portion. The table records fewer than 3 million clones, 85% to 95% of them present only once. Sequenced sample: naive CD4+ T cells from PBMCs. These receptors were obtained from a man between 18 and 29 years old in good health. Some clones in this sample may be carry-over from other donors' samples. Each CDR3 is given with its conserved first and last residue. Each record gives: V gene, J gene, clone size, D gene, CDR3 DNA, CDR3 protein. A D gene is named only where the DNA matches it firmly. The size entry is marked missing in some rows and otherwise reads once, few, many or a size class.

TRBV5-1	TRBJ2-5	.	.	TGCGCCAGCAGCTCGAGGGGGGACAGAGAGACCCAGTACTTC	CASSSRGDRETQYF
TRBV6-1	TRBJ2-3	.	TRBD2	TGTGCCAGCAGTGCGGGACTAGCGGGCACAGATACGCAGTATTTT	CASSAGLAGTDTQYF
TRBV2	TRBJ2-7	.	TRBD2	TGTGCCAGCAGTGTAAAACTAGCGGGTGAGCAGTACTTC	CASSVKLAGEQYF
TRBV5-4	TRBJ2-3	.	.	TGTGCCAGCACCCCGGGTCTCACAGATACGCAGTATTTT	CASTPGLTDTQYF
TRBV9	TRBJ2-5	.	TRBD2	TGTGCCAGCAGCGGGGCGGGAGGAGAGACCCAGTACTTC	CASSGAGGETQYF
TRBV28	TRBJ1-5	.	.	TGTGCCAGCAGTTACGAGGGGGTAGGCAATCAGCCCCAGCATTTT	CASSYEGVGNQPQHF
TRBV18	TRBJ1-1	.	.	TGTGCCAGCTCACCCGAAAGACACACGAACACTGAAGCTTTCTTT	CASSPERHTNTEAFF
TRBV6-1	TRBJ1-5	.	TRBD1	TGTGCCAGCATGGAGATACAGGGGGCGAATCAGCCCCAGCATTTT	CASMEIQGANQPQHF
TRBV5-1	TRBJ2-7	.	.	TGCGCCAGCCAGCAAGACAGTCTATCCTACGAGCAGTACTTC	CASQQDSLSYEQYF
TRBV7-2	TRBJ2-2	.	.	TGTGCCAGCAGCTTAGACAGGGAAAACACCGGGGAGCTGTTTTTT	CASSLDRENTGELFF
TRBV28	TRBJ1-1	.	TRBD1	TGTGCCAGCAGCCTGGACAGGGAAGGTGAAGCTTTCTTT	CASSLDREGEAFF
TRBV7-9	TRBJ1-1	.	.	TGTGCCAGCAGCTTTAATACGATAATTAGCGGGGTAGTCTTT	CASSFNTIISGVVF
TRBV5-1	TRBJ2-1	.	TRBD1	TGCGCCAGCAGCTCCCCTTTTCAGGGGGATGAGCAGTTCTTC	CASSSPFQGDEQFF
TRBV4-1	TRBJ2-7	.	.	TGCGCCAGCAGCCCAAGTCACCCATACGAGCAGTACTTC	CASSPSHPYEQYF
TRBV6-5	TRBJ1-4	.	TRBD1	TGTGCCAGCAGTTCCAAGGGGGCCCTAATTGAAAAACTGTTTTTT	CASSSKGALIEKLFF
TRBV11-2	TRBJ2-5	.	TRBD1	TGTGCCAGCAGCTTAGAGGGACAGGTAGCAGAGACCCAGTACTTC	CASSLEGQVAETQYF
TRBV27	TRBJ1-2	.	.	TGTGCCAGCAGTTCAGGGTTCGGTGGCTACACCTTC	CASSSGFGGYTF
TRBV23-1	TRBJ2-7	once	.	TGCGCCAGCAGTCCAGAGTTGCTGAGAACAACTTACGAGCAGTACTTC	CASSPELLRTTYEQYF
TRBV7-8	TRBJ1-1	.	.	TGTGCCAGCAGCCCCGGGGTGGGCCGGAGGAACACTGAAGCTTTCTTT	CASSPGVGRRNTEAFF
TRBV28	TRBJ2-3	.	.	TGTGCCAGCAGTCAACCTAGACAGTGGCTTAGCACAGATACGCAGTATTTT	CASSQPRQWLSTDTQYF